Each of the 17 T cell receptor beta chains below was sequenced from the same sample in a study of cytomegalovirus exposure and HLA in healthy donors. Repertoires were generated with immunoSEQ multiplex PCR, while TCRdb's copy carries only in-frame clones and drops some. Among more than 85,000 clones listed, 88% were seen once. The sample consisted of PBMCs. Receptors were obtained from a woman in her twenties or thirties in good health and CMV-seropositive.

V gene TRBV5-4 combines with J gene TRBJ2-3, with 11 bases matching TRBD1. The germline CDR1 and CDR2 sequences are SGHNT and YYREEE (reference sequence). This CDR3 contains 16 residues. Trimming at V came to 5 bases and at J to 6 bases, leaving 11 bases not matched to a gene. The CDR3 coding sequence is TGTGCCAGCAGGAAGACGGGACAGGGGGAGACCGATACGCAGTATTTT. It specifies CASRKTGQGETDTQYF.

The chain couples TRBV9 to TRBJ1-4; 7 bases match TRBD1. The germline CDR1 and CDR2 sequences are SGDLS and YYNGEE. The CDR3 length is 16 residues. V gave up 2 bases and J gave up 5 bases; unmatched junction bases: 9. CDR3 protein: CASSVGTTGLNEKLFF. In nucleotides, the CDR3 is TGTGCCAGCAGCGTGGGAACGACAGGGTTAAATGAAAAACTGTTTTTT.

The rearrangement joins TRBV10-3 to TRBJ1-1, with D uncertain. The V gene lost 5 bases and the J gene lost 1 base, with 2 bases spanning the gap. CDR1 and CDR2 (germline): ENHRY, SYGVKD. The CDR3 spans 11 residues. The CDR3 is CAISQNTEAFF. In DNA, the CDR3 is TGTGCCATCAGTCAGAACACTGAAGCTTTCTTT.

This clone has a handful of counts. This chain links TRBV4-2 with TRBJ2-5, with a tentative D call TRBD1 (6 bases). This CDR3 is 16 amino acids long. Trimming pared 1 base from V and 1 base from J, leaving 13 bases between. The germline gives CDR1 LGHNA, CDR2 YNFKEQ. CDR3 loop: CASSQGDTSLQETQYF. For the CDR3, the DNA is TGTGCCAGCAGCCAAGGGGACACATCGCTCCAAGAGACCCAGTACTTC.

The rearrangement uses TRBV7-2 and TRBJ2-2; a weak D match, TRBD2 (6 bases). The germline V gene encodes CDR1 SGHTA and CDR2 FQGNSA. The CDR3 sequence is 14 residues long. V shed 2 bases and J shed 7 bases, with 11 bases lying between them. The CDR3 bases are TGTGCCAGCAGCTTAACTAGCTTGAGCGGGGAGCTGTTTTTT. This translates into CASSLTSLSGELFF.

The chain carries TRBV9 and TRBJ2-7, with D unclear. The V end lost 3 bases, the J end lost 5 bases, and 9 bases lay between the germline ends. The CDR3 has 12 residues. Germline-derived CDR1 and CDR2 are SGDLS and YYNGEE. The CDR3 reads CASSADLDEQYF. Here the CDR3 DNA reads TGTGCCAGCAGCGCTGATCTAGACGAGCAGTACTTC. Full variable domain (missing parts from reference TRBV9 and TRBJ2-7): DSGVTQTPKHLITATGQRVTLRCSPRSGDLSVYWYQQSLDQGLQFLIQYYNGEERAKGNILERFSAQQFPDLHSELNLSSLELGDSALYFCASSADLDEQYFGPGTRLTVT.

This clone was detected a few times. The chain carries TRBV5-4 and TRBJ2-2; TRBD2 might be the D (5 bases). V lost 0 bases and J lost 6, with 9 bases in between. Germline V CDR1 and CDR2: SGHNT, YYREEE (reference sequence). The CDR3 sequence is 14 residues long. CDR3 residues: CASSLGLAAGELFF. The DNA for the CDR3 is TGTGCCAGCAGCTTGGGGCTAGCCGCCGGGGAGCTGTTTTTT.

This clone was counted a single time. The chain recombines TRBV6-1 with TRBJ1-6, with D possibly being TRBD1 (5 bases). V was clipped by 2 bases and J by 7 bases, with 15 bases between them. The CDR3 has 16 amino acids. The germline V gene has CDR1 MNHNS and CDR2 SASEGT. CDR3 protein: CASSELRGAGNSPLHF. In DNA form, the CDR3 reads TGTGCCAGCAGTGAACTCCGGGGCGCGGGGAATTCACCCCTCCACTTT.

The CDR3 DNA is TGTGCCAGCAGCTTCTGGGCGAGCACTGAAGCTTTCTTT. Protein: CASSFWASTEAFF. The genes are TRBV13 and TRBJ1-1; D ambiguous. The germline V and J ends were trimmed by 3 bases and 4 bases, with 9 bases remaining between them. Germline V lookup: CDR1 PRHDT, CDR2 FYEKMQ (reference sequence). The CDR3 is made up of 13 amino acids.

The gene calls are TRBV20-1 and TRBJ2-2; no firm D call. The germline V gene encodes CDR1 DFQATT and CDR2 SNEGSKA (reference sequence). Trimming took off 7 bases at V and 4 bases at J, with 7 bases between the two ends. The CDR3 is 11 residues long. The CDR3 here is CSVEATGELFF. In DNA, the CDR3 is TGCAGTGTCGAAGCCACCGGGGAGCTGTTTTTT.

The chain couples TRBV18 to TRBJ1-1; D not resolved. CDR3 length: 14 amino acids. Between the trimmed V and J ends, which lost 6 bases and 5 bases, there was a span of 16 bases. Per germline, CDR1 KGHSH and CDR2 LQKENI. This CDR3 reads CASSRLRELTEAFF. The CDR3, as DNA: TGTGCCAGCTCCCGATTGAGGGAATTGACTGAAGCTTTCTTT.

The chain links TRBV10-3 to TRBJ2-7; TRBD1 matches at 8 bases. Germline V lookup: CDR1 ENHRY, CDR2 SYGVKD. After removal of 6 bases from V and 0 bases from J, the junction contained 7 bases not matched to a gene. The CDR3 is 15 residues long. For the CDR3, the DNA is TGTGCCATCAGGGAGACAGGGGTAAACTCCTACGAGCAGTACTTC. Translation gives CAIRETGVNSYEQYF.

This clone was seen a single time. V gene TRBV6-5 combines with J gene TRBJ2-5, with 8 bases lining up with TRBD1. After removal of 5 bases from V and 4 bases from J, the junction contained 9 bases not matched to a gene. This CDR3 contains 15 residues. From germline, CDR1 is MNHEY and CDR2 SVGAGI. The DNA of the CDR3 is TGTGCCAGCAGTACGGGACAGGCCGGGGGAGAGACCCAGTACTTC. Translating it yields CASSTGQAGGETQYF.

This chain joins TRBV7-2 and TRBJ1-1; no firm D call. CDR3 length equals 13 residues. Between the trimmed V and J ends, which lost 1 base and 3 bases, there was a span of 6 bases. In germline, CDR1 is SGHTA, CDR2 FQGNSA. The CDR3: CASSLGGDTEAFF. CDR3 DNA sequence: TGTGCCAGCAGCTTAGGCGGGGACACTGAAGCTTTCTTT.

The chain joins TRBV7-2 to TRBJ2-7, with D maybe TRBD2 (6 bases). Germline CDR1 reads SGHTA; CDR2 reads FQGNSA. The CDR3 extends over 15 amino acids. Trimming shortened V by 0 bases and J by 4 bases, and 13 bases separated the two germline ends. As DNA, the CDR3 is TGTGCCAGCAGCTTAGCGCCCGGACTACAGTACGAGCAGTACTTC. Protein: CASSLAPGLQYEQYF.

CDR3 in DNA: TGTGCCAGCAGCTCAGAAAGACAGGGCCATTCACCCCTCCACTTT. Its translation is CASSSERQGHSPLHF. The chain is built from TRBV7-6 and TRBJ1-6; 7 bases are a match to TRBD1. V trimming: 4 bases; J trimming: 8 bases; junction bases outside the gene matches: 8. Germline CDR1 SGHVS, CDR2 FNYEAQ. The length of the CDR3 is 15 residues. Complete variable domain (other parts from reference TRBV7-6 and TRBJ1-6): GAGVSQSPRYKVTKRGQDVALRCDPISGHVSLYWYRQALGQGPEFLTYFNYEAQQDKSGLPNDRFSAERPEGSISTLTIQRTEQRDSAMYRCASSSERQGHSPLHFGNGTRLTVT.

V is TRBV4-2 and J is TRBJ2-1; D is possibly TRBD1 (5 bases). This CDR3 has 16 amino acids. CDR1 and CDR2 from the germline V gene are LGHNA and YNFKEQ. Trimming cost V 2 bases and J 0 bases, with 11 bases left between them. The CDR3 is CASSQSRQSSYNEQFF. In nucleotides, the CDR3 is TGTGCCAGCAGCCAAAGCCGACAGAGCTCCTACAATGAGCAGTTCTTC.